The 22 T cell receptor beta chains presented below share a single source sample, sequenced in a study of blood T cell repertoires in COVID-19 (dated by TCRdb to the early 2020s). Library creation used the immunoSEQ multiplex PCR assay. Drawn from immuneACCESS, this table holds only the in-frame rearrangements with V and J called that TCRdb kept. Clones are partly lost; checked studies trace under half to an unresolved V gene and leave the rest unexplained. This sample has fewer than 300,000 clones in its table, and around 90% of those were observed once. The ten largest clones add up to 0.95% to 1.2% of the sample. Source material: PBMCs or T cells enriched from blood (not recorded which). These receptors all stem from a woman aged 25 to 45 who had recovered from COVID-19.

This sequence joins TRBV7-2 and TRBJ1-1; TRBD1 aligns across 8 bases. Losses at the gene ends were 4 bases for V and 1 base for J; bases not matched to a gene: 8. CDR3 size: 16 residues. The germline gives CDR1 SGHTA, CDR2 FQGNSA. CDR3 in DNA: TGTGCCAGCAGCTACGTCTCCGGGACAGGGAACACTGAAGCTTTCTTT. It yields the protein CASSYVSGTGNTEAFF.

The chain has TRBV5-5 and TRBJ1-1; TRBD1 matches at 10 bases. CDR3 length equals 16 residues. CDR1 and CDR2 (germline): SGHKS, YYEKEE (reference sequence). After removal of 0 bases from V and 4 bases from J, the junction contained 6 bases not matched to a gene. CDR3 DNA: TGTGCCAGCAGCTTGGCGGCGACAGGGGGCGTCACTGAAGCTTTCTTT. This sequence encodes CASSLAATGGVTEAFF.

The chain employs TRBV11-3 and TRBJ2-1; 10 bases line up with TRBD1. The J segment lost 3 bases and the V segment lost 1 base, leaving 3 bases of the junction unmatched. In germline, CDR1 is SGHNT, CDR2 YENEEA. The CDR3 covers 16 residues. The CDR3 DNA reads TGTGCCAGCAGCTTAGTAGGACAGGGGGTCTACAATGAGCAGTTCTTC. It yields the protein CASSLVGQGVYNEQFF. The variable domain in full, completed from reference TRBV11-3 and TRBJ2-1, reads EAGVVQSPRYKIIEKKQPVAFWCNPISGHNTLYWYLQNLGQGPELLIRYENEEAVDDSQLPKDRFSAERLKGVDSTLKIQPAELGDSAVYLCASSLVGQGVYNEQFFGPGTRLTVL.

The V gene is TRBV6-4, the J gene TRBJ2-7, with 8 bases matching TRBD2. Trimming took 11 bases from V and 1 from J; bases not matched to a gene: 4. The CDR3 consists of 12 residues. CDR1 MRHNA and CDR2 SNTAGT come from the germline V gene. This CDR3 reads CAGGTRSYEQYF. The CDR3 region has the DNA TGTGCCGGAGGGACTAGATCCTACGAGCAGTACTTC.

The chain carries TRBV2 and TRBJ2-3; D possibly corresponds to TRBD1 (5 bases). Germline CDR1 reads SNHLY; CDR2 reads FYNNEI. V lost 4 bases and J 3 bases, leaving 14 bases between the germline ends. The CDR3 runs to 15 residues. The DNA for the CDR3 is TGTGCCAGCAGTGGAACAGGAGACAGAACAGATACGCAGTATTTT. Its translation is CASSGTGDRTDTQYF.

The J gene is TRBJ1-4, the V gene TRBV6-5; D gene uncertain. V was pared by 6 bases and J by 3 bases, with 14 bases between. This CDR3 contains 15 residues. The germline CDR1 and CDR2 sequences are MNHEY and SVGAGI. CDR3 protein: CASSDTDHPNEKLFF. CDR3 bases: TGTGCCAGCAGCGATACAGACCATCCTAATGAAAAACTGTTTTTT.

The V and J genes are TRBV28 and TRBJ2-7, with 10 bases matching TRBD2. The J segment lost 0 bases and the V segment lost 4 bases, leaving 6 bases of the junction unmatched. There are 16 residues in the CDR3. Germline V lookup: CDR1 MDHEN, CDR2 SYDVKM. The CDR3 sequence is CASSSSSGGPSYEQYF. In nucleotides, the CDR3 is TGTGCCAGCAGTTCCTCTAGCGGGGGACCCTCCTACGAGCAGTACTTC.

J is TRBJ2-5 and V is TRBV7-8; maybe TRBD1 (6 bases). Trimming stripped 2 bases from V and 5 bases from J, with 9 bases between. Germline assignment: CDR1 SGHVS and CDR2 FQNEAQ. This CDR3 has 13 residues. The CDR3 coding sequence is TGTGCCAGCAGCTTACGCAGGGGTGAGACCCAGTACTTC. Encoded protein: CASSLRRGETQYF.

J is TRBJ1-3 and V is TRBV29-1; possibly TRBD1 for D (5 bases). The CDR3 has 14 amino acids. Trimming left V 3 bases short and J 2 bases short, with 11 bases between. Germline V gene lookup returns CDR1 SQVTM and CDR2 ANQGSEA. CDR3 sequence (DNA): TGCAGCGTTGAGGGGGGACGTCCTGGAAACACCATATATTTT. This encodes CSVEGGRPGNTIYF.

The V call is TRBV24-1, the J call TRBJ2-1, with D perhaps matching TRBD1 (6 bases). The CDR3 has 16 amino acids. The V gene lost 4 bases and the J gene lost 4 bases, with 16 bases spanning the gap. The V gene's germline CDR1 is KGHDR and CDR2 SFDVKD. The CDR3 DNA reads TGTGCCACCAGTGACCCCCTGAGACAGGATTACAATGAGCAGTTCTTC. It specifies CATSDPLRQDYNEQFF.

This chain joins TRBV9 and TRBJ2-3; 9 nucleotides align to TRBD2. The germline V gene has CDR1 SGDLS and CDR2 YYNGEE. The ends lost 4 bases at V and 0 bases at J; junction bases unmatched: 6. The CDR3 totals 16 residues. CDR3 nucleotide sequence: TGTGCCAGCAGCATTCGGACTAGCGATAGCACAGATACGCAGTATTTT. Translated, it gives CASSIRTSDSTDTQYF.

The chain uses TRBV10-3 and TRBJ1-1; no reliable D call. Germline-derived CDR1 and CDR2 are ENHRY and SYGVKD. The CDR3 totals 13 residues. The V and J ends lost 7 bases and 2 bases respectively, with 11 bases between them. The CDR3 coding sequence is TGTGCCATCACCCAATGGGCCAACACTGAAGCTTTCTTT. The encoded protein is CAITQWANTEAFF.

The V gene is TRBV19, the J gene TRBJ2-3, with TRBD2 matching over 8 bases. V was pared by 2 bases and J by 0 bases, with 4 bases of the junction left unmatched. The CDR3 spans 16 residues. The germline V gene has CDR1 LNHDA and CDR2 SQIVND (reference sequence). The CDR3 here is CASSILGGRSTDTQYF. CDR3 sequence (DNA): TGTGCCAGTAGTATATTAGGCGGGAGGAGCACAGATACGCAGTATTTT.

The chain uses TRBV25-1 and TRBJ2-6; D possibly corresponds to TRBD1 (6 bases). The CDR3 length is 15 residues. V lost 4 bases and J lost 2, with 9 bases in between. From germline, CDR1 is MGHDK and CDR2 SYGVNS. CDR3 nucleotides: TGTGCCAGCAGTGTCGGGACAACTGGGGCCAACGTCCTGACTTTC. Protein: CASSVGTTGANVLTF.

The CDR3 here is CASSIEQNTEAFF. Here the CDR3 DNA reads TGTGCCAGTAGTATTGAGCAGAACACTGAAGCTTTCTTT. The genes are TRBV19 and TRBJ1-1; D call uncertain. Germline CDR1 LNHDA, CDR2 SQIVND (reference sequence). The ends were cut back, 3 bases at V and 1 base at J, with 6 bases in the middle. There are 13 residues in the CDR3. Supplemented by reference TRBV19 and TRBJ1-1, the full variable domain reads DGGITQSPKYLFRKEGQNVTLSCEQNLNHDAMYWYRQDPGQGLRLIYYSQIVNDFQKGDIAEGYSVSREKKESFPLTVTSAQKNPTAFYLCASSIEQNTEAFFGQGTRLTVV.

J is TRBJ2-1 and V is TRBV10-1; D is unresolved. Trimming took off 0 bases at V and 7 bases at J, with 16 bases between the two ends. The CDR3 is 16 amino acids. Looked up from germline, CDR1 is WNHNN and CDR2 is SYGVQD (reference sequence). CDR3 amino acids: CASSESAGRARNEQFF. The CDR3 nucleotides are TGCGCCAGCAGTGAGTCTGCTGGCAGAGCTAGGAATGAGCAGTTCTTC.

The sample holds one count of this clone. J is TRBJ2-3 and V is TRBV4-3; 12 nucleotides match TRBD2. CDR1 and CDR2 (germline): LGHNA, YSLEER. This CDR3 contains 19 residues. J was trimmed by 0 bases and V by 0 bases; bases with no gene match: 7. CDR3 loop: CASSQDPRTSGTSTDTQYF. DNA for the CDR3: TGCGCCAGCAGCCAAGATCCCCGGACTAGCGGGACTAGCACAGATACGCAGTATTTT.

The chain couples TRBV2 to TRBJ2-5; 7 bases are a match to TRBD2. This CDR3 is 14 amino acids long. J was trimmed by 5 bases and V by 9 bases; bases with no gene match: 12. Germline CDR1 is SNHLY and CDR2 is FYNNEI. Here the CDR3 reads CASGGGSAWETQYF. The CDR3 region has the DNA TGTGCCAGTGGGGGGGGATCGGCCTGGGAGACCCAGTACTTC.

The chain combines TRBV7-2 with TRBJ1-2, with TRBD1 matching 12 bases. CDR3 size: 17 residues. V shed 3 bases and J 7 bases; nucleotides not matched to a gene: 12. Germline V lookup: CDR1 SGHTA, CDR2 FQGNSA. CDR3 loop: CASSFRTPGQGAPGYTF. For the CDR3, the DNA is TGTGCCAGCAGCTTTCGTACACCGGGACAGGGGGCTCCTGGCTACACCTTC.

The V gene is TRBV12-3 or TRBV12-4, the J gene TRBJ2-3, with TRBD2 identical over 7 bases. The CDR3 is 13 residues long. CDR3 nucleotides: TGTGCGGGAAGGAGCGGGAACACAGATACGCAGTATTTT. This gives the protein CAGRSGNTDTQYF.

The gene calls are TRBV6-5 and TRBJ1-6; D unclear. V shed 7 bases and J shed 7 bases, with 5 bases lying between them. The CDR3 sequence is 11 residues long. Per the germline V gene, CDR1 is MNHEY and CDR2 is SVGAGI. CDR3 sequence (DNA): TGTGCCAGCAACAGAAATTCACCCCTCCACTTT. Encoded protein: CASNRNSPLHF.

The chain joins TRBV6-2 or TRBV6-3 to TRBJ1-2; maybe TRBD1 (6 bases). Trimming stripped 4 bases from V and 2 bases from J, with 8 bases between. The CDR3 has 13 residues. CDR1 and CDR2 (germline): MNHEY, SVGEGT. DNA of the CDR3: TGTGCCAGCAGTTGGGACATCAACTATGGCTACACCTTC. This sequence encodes CASSWDINYGYTF.